The 24 T cell receptor beta chains in this list originate from one sample, sequenced in a study of breast tumors, draining lymph nodes, adjacent tissues. Breast cancer patients provided tissue from their axillary draining lymph nodes. TCRdb itself ran the multiplex PCR reads through MiXCR, one entry per CDR3 protein. This sample carries around 230,000 distinct CDR3 sequences, less than 40% of them seen once, and the ten largest clones take over 3.5%. Sequenced input: axillary lymph node tissue. These receptors were taken from a female donor with breast cancer. Some clones in this sample may be carry-over from other donors' samples.

This rearrangement joins TRBV29-1 to TRBJ2-3; 8 bases agree with TRBD2. V lost 4 bases, J lost 5 bases, and 5 bases stayed unmatched. The CDR3 sequence is 13 residues long. The germline V gene encodes CDR1 SQVTM and CDR2 ANQGSEA. This CDR3 is CSVAGGTGDTQYF. As DNA, the CDR3 is TGCAGCGTTGCGGGAGGGACGGGAGATACGCAGTATTTT.

The sample holds many counts of this clonotype. The chain recombines TRBV20-1 with TRBJ1-2; 9 bases agree with TRBD1. The CDR3 sequence is 16 residues long. V trimming: 0 bases; J trimming: 5 bases; junction bases outside the gene matches: 10. From germline, CDR1 is DFQATT and CDR2 SNEGSKA (reference sequence). CDR3 coding DNA: TGCAGTGCTAGAGATTCGCGGGACAGGGCATGGTATGGCTACACCTTC. As protein: CSARDSRDRAWYGYTF.

This clonotype was seen more than once but under ten times. The gene calls are TRBV6-5 and TRBJ1-2; D unresolved. The ends were cut back, 6 bases at V and 2 bases at J, with 10 bases in the middle. The CDR3 sequence is 13 residues long. Germline-derived CDR1 and CDR2 are MNHEY and SVGAGI. The chain's CDR3 is CASRRWQNYGYTF. The CDR3 region has the DNA TGTGCCAGCAGACGGTGGCAGAACTATGGCTACACCTTC.

This chain joins TRBV20-1 and TRBJ2-3, with 12 bases identical to TRBD2. Per the germline V gene, CDR1 is DFQATT and CDR2 is SNEGSKA (reference sequence). V was pared by 2 bases and J by 0 bases, with 6 bases of the junction left unmatched. The CDR3 spans 17 residues. The DNA of the CDR3 is TGCAGTGCTAGATTACCGACTAGCGGGAGAAGCACAGATACGCAGTATTTT. Translated: CSARLPTSGRSTDTQYF.

A remark on this clonotype: A much bigger clone sits one base away, suggesting this may be a read error. The rearrangement joins TRBV20-1 to TRBJ2-7; 10 nucleotides line up with TRBD1. The ends lost 3 bases at V and 6 bases at J; junction bases unmatched: 8. This CDR3 comprises 14 residues. Germline V gene lookup returns CDR1 DFQATT and CDR2 SNEGSKA (reference sequence). CDR3 sequence: CSARGTGEIPEQYF. Written as DNA, the CDR3 is TGCAGTGCTAGGGGGACAGGGGAGATCCCCGAGCAGTACTTC.

At least ten counts were recorded for this clonotype. The V gene is TRBV20-1, the J gene TRBJ2-1; D unresolved. Trimming left V 2 bases short and J 3 bases short, with 11 bases between. Germline V lookup: CDR1 DFQATT, CDR2 SNEGSKA (reference sequence). This CDR3 is 14 amino acids long. CDR3 residues: CSARLPPGYNEQFF. The CDR3 DNA sequence: TGCAGTGCTAGATTACCGCCTGGCTACAATGAGCAGTTCTTC.

The V call is TRBV19, the J call TRBJ2-3; TRBD1 aligns across 10 bases. This CDR3 spans 15 amino acids. The germline V gene encodes CDR1 LNHDA and CDR2 SQIVND (reference sequence). Trimming cost V 7 bases and J 6 bases; bases outside gene matches: 10. The CDR3 DNA follows: TGTGCCAGTACCGACATGACAGGGGGCGCGGATACGCAGTATTTT. The encoded protein is CASTDMTGGADTQYF.

The chain recombines TRBV11-3 with TRBJ2-5, with 8 bases lining up with TRBD1. J lost 7 bases, V lost 7 bases, and 11 bases had no gene match. The germline CDR1 and CDR2 sequences are SGHNT and YENEEA. This CDR3 has 14 amino acids. In nucleotides, the CDR3 is TGTGCCAGCACAACAGGGGGAGGCTTAGGGACCCAGTACTTC. Protein product: CASTTGGGLGTQYF.

Ten or more counts support this clonotype. The chain links TRBV30 to TRBJ1-6; no definite D call. The length of the CDR3 is 15 residues. V was shortened by 7 bases and J by 9 bases, with 22 bases between the two germline ends. Germline assignment: CDR1 GTSNPN and CDR2 SVGIG (reference sequence). In DNA, the CDR3 is TGTGCCTCAACACTCACTGTGTCAAACGGTTCACCCCTCCACTTT. Its translation: CASTLTVSNGSPLHF.

There are many counts of this clonotype. The J gene is TRBJ2-7, the V gene TRBV20-1; the match to TRBD1 covers 8 bases. V lost 1 base to trimming and J lost 6 bases; unmatched junction nucleotides: 8. The CDR3 sequence is 14 residues long. CDR1 and CDR2 (germline): DFQATT, SNEGSKA (reference sequence). CDR3 nucleotides: TGCAGTGCTAGAGTGGGTTCAGGGGGCGGCGAGCAGTACTTC. Protein product: CSARVGSGGGEQYF.

As for this clonotype: A read error may explain this, as a much larger clone is one base away. This CDR3 reads CASSFGDRAYEQFF. Written as DNA, the CDR3 is TGCGCCAGCAGCTTTGGGGACAGGGCCTACGAGCAGTTCTTC. V and J are TRBV5-1 and TRBJ2-7; TRBD1 matches at 9 bases. The DNA end is a closer match to TRBJ2-1, so the J assignment may be wrong. CDR1 is SGHRS, CDR2 YFSETQ, per germline. The CDR3 loop spans 14 amino acids.

V gene TRBV7-3 combines with J gene TRBJ1-3; D remains unclear. The CDR3 covers 14 residues. Trimming shortened V by 2 bases and J by 4 bases, and 9 bases separated the two germline ends. Per the germline V gene, CDR1 is SGHTA and CDR2 is FQGTGA. DNA of the CDR3: TGTGCCAGCAGCTTATTCACGGCGGGAAACACCATATATTTT. Protein: CASSLFTAGNTIYF. Complete variable domain (other parts from reference TRBV7-3 and TRBJ1-3): GAGVSQTPSNKVTEKGKYVELRCDPISGHTALYWYRQSLGQGPEFLIYFQGTGAADDSGLPNDRFFAVRPEGSVSTLKIQRTERGDSAVYLCASSLFTAGNTIYFGEGSWLTVV.

This clonotype was seen more than once but under ten times. The J gene is TRBJ1-6, the V gene TRBV27, with 7 bases matching TRBD1. The germline V gene encodes CDR1 MNHEY and CDR2 SMNVEV (reference sequence). The CDR3 has 14 amino acids. J gave up 6 bases and V 4 bases, and 3 bases lay outside the gene matches. CDR3 region: CASSSGTANSPLHF. The CDR3 DNA reads TGTGCCAGCAGTTCCGGGACAGCTAATTCACCCCTCCACTTT.

For this clonotype: A read error is likely, as this CDR3 ends without the conserved phenylalanine or tryptophan. The limits of the CDR3 on the DNA are not certain, so only TCRdb's listed CDR3 is given. The chain has TRBV20-1 and TRBJ2-6; TRBD1, the D gene given by the table, was not confirmed from the DNA. The CDR3 spans 8 amino acids, including both terminal residues. The V gene's germline CDR1 is DFQATT and CDR2 SNEGSKA (reference sequence). CDR3 in amino acids: CSARGVTS.

The V and J genes are TRBV28 and TRBJ1-5; perhaps TRBD1 as D (5 bases). This CDR3 spans 14 amino acids. V was shortened by 4 bases and J by 5 bases, with 12 bases between the two germline ends. CDR1 and CDR2 (germline): MDHEN, SYDVKM. CDR3 amino acids: CASSSRGWDQPQHF. The CDR3 DNA reads as TGTGCCAGCAGTTCGCGGGGCTGGGATCAGCCCCAGCATTTT. Drawing the rest from reference TRBV28 and TRBJ1-5, the complete variable domain is DVKVTQSSRYLVKRTGEKVFLECVQDMDHENMFWYRQDPGLGLRLIYFSYDVKMKEKGDIPEGYSVSREKKERFSLILESASTNQTSMYLCASSSRGWDQPQHFGDGTRLSIL.

The chain uses TRBV18 and TRBJ2-1; 8 bases are a match to TRBD2. Germline CDR1 and CDR2: KGHSH and LQKENI. This CDR3 has 16 amino acids. The J segment lost 9 bases and the V segment lost 6 bases, leaving 16 bases of the junction unmatched. In nucleotides, the CDR3 is TGTGCCAGCTCGCAGAGGCCGGGAGGGCCGAGTTTTGAGCAGTTCTTC. Protein product: CASSQRPGGPSFEQFF.

This chain links TRBV6-1 with TRBJ2-4; possibly TRBD1 or TRBD2 for D (5 bases each). CDR1 is MNHNS, CDR2 SASEGT, per germline. This CDR3 comprises 16 residues. The V end was cut by 6 bases, the J end by 0 bases, with 15 bases between. CDR3 DNA: TGTGCCAGCAGGATAAGGGACGGTCTAGCCAAAAACATTCAGTACTTC. Translation gives CASRIRDGLAKNIQYF.

This clonotype was detected ten times or more. The genes are TRBV10-3 and TRBJ2-1; the match to TRBD2 covers 8 bases. Per the germline V gene, CDR1 is ENHRY and CDR2 is SYGVKD. The V and J ends lost 0 bases and 10 bases, in that order; junction bases with no gene match: 8. The CDR3 is 15 amino acids. The CDR3 DNA reads TGTGCCATCAGTGAGTCCGGGGGGGCCCACAGCGAGCAGTTCTTC. Translation gives CAISESGGAHSEQFF.

This clonotype was detected many times. This chain uses TRBV2 with TRBJ2-1; D is unresolved. The CDR3 length is 11 residues. CDR1 and CDR2 (germline): SNHLY, FYNNEI. Trimming cost V 8 bases and J 5 bases, with 7 bases left between them. The CDR3 nucleotides read TGTGCCAGCGGTGGGGACAATGAGCAGTTCTTC. This encodes CASGGDNEQFF.

The gene calls are TRBV20-1 and TRBJ2-7, with 7 bases matching TRBD2. Germline-derived CDR1 and CDR2 are DFQATT and SNEGSKA (reference sequence). The trim removed 3 bases at V and 6 bases at J, leaving 11 bases unmatched. There are 14 residues in the CDR3. CDR3 region: CSARILAESSEQYF. CDR3 DNA sequence: TGCAGTGCTAGGATCCTAGCGGAAAGCTCCGAGCAGTACTTC.

As for this clonotype: A read error may be the cause here, since a much bigger clone is one base away. The gene calls are TRBV6-5 and TRBJ1-3; D remains ambiguous. The CDR3 extends over 17 amino acids. V shed 5 bases and J shed 0 bases, with 17 bases lying between them. CDR1 and CDR2 (germline): MNHEY, SVGAGI. The CDR3 protein is CASSPTTLTSSGNTIYF. For the CDR3, the DNA is TGTGCCAGCAGTCCCACCACCTTAACGAGCTCTGGAAACACCATATATTTT.

V gene TRBV7-2 combines with J gene TRBJ2-2; TRBD2 matches 13 bases. Germline assignment: CDR1 SGHTA and CDR2 FQGNSA. The ends lost 2 bases at V and 5 bases at J; junction bases unmatched: 8. CDR3 length: 18 amino acids. The chain's CDR3 is CASSLTSGGAARTGELFF. The CDR3, as DNA: TGTGCCAGCAGCTTAACTAGCGGGGGGGCGGCGCGGACCGGGGAGCTGTTTTTT.

The chain employs TRBV7-3 and TRBJ2-2, with 7 bases identical to TRBD2. Germline CDR1 and CDR2: SGHTA and FQGTGA. Trimming at V came to 4 bases and at J to 4 bases, leaving 6 bases not matched to a gene. The CDR3 runs to 15 residues. The CDR3 DNA follows: TGTGCCAGCAGCTCATGGGGGGGAGGCACCGGGGAGCTGTTTTTT. This sequence encodes CASSSWGGGTGELFF.

In this sample, this clonotype turned up many times. This chain links TRBV7-2 with TRBJ1-6; the D gene is possibly TRBD1 (6 bases). This CDR3 has 14 residues. The germline V gene has CDR1 SGHTA and CDR2 FQGNSA. The V end was cut by 1 base, the J end by 7 bases, with 8 bases between. Here the CDR3 DNA reads TGTGCCAGCAGCTTAGACAGGGACAATTCACCCCTCCACTTT. This encodes CASSLDRDNSPLHF.